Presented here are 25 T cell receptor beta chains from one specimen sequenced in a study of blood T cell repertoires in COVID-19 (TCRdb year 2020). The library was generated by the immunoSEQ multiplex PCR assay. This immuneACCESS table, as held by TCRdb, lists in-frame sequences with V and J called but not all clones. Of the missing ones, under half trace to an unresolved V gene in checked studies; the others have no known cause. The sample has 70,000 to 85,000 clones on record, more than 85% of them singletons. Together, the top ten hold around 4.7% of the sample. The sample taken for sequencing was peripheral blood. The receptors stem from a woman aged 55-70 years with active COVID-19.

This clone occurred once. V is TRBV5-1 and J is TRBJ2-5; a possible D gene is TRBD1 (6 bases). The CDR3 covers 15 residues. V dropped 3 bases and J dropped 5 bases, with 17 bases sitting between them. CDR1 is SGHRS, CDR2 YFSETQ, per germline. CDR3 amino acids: CASSWTAGLGETQYF. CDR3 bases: TGCGCCAGCAGCTGGACAGCAGGGCTGGGTGAGACCCAGTACTTC.

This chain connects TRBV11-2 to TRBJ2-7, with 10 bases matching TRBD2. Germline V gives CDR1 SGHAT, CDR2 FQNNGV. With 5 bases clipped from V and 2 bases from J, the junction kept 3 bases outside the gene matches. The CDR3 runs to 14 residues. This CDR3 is CASSVSGRAYEQYF. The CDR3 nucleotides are TGTGCCAGCAGCGTAAGCGGGAGGGCCTACGAGCAGTACTTC.

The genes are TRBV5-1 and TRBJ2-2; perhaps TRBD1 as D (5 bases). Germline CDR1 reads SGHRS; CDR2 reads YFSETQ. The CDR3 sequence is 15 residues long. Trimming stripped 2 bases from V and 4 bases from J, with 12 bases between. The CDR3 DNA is TGCGCCAGCAGCTTCGACCCAGGGCCCACCGGGGAGCTGTTTTTT. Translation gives CASSFDPGPTGELFF.

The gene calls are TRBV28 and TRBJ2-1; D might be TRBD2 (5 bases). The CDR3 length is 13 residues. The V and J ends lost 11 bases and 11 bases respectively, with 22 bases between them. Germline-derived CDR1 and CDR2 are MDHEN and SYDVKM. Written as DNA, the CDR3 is TGTGCCTGCCGTAGTCTAGCTAACTCCCAGCAGTTCTTC. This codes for CACRSLANSQQFF.

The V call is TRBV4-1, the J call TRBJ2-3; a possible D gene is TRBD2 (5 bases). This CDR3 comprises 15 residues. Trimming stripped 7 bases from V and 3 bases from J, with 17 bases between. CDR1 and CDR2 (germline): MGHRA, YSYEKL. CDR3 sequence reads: CASKGGRGGTDTQYF. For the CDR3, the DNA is TGCGCCAGCAAAGGTGGACGGGGTGGTACAGATACGCAGTATTTT.

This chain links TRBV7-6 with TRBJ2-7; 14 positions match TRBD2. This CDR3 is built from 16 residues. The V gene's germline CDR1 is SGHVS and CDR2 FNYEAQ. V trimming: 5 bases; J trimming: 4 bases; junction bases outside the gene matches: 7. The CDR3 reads CASSPGLAGVTYEQYF. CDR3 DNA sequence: TGTGCCAGCAGCCCGGGACTAGCGGGAGTTACGTACGAGCAGTACTTC. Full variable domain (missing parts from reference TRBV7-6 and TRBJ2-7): GAGVSQSPRYKVTKRGQDVALRCDPISGHVSLYWYRQALGQGPEFLTYFNYEAQQDKSGLPNDRFSAERPEGSISTLTIQRTEQRDSAMYRCASSPGLAGVTYEQYFGPGTRLTVT.

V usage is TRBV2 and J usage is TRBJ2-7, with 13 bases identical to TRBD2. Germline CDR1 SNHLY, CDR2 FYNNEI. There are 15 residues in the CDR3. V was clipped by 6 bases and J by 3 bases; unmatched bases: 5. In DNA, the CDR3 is TGTGCCAGCAGACAGGGACTAGCGGGGAACTACGAGCAGTACTTC. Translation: CASRQGLAGNYEQYF.

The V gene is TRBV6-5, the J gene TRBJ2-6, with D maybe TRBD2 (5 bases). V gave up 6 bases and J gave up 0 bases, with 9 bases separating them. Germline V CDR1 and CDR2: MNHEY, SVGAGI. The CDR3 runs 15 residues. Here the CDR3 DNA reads TGTGCCAGCAGCTCCGGGGACTCTGGGGCCAACGTCCTGACTTTC. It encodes CASSSGDSGANVLTF.

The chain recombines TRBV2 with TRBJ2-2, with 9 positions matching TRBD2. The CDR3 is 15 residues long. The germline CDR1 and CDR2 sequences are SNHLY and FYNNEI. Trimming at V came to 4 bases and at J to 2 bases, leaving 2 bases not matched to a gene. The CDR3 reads CASSGLAVNTGELFF. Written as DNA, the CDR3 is TGTGCCAGCAGTGGACTAGCGGTCAACACCGGGGAGCTGTTTTTT.

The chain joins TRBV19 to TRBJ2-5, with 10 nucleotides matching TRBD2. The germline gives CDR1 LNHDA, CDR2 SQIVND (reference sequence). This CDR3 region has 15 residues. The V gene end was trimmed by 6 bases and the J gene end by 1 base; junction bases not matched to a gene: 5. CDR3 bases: TGTGCCAGTAGCGGACTAGCGGAGAGCCAAGAGACCCAGTACTTC. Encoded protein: CASSGLAESQETQYF.

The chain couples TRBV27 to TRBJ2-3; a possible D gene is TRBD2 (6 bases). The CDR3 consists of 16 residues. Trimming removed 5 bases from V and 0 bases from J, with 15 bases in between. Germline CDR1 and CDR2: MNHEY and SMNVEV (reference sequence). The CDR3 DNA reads TGTGCCAGCAGTCCCTTTTTGAGCGGGAGCACAGATACGCAGTATTTT. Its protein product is CASSPFLSGSTDTQYF.

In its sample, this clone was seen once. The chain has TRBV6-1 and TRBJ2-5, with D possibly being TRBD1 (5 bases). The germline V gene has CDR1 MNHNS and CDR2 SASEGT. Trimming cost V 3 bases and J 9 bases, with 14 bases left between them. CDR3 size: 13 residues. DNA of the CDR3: TGTGCCAGCAGTGATAACTGGAAAGGGGCCCAGTACTTC. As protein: CASSDNWKGAQYF.

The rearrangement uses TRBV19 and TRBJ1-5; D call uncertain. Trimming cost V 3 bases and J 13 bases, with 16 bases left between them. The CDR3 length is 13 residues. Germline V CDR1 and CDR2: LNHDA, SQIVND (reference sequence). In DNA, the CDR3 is TGTGCCAGTAGTATTAGCGGCGATCCATCGCAGCATTTT. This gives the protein CASSISGDPSQHF.

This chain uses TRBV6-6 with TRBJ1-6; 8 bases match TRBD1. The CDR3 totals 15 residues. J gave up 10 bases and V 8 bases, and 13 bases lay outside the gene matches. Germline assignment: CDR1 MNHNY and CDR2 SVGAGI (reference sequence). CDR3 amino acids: CASSRGTGGESPLHF. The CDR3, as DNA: TGTGCCAGCTCAAGAGGAACAGGGGGAGAATCACCCCTCCACTTT.

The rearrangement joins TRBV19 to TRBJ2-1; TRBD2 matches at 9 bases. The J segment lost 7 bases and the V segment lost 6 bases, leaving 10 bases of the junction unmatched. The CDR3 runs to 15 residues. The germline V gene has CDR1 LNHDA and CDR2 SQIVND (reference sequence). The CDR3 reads CASRRAGGPGNEQFF. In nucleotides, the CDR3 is TGTGCCAGTAGGCGAGCGGGAGGTCCTGGGAATGAGCAGTTCTTC.

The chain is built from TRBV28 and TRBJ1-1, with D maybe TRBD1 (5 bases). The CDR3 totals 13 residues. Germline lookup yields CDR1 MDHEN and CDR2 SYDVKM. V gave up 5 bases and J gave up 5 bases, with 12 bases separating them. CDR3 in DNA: TGTGCCAGCAGTAGGAATAGGGGAACTGAAGCTTTCTTT. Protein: CASSRNRGTEAFF.

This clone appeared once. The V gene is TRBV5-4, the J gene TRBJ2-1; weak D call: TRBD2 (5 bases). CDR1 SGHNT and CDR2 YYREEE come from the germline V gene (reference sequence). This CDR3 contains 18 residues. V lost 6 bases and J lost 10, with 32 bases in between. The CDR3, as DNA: TGTGCCAGCAACGACCCCAGAATTGATAAACTGCCCGGCGGGGAGCAGTTCTTC. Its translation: CASNDPRIDKLPGGEQFF.

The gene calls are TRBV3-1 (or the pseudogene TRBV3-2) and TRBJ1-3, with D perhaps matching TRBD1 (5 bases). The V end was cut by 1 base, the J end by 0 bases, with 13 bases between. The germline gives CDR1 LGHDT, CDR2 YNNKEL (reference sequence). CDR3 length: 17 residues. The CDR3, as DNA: TGTGCCAGCAGCCAAGGCCCGGGGGGTACCTCTGGAAACACCATATATTTT. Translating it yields CASSQGPGGTSGNTIYF.

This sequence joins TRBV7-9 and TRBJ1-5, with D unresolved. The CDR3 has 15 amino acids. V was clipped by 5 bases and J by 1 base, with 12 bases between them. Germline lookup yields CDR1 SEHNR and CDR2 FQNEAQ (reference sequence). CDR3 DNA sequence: TGTGCCAGCAGCGCTAGCACGGGGAGCAATCAGCCCCAGCATTTT. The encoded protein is CASSASTGSNQPQHF.

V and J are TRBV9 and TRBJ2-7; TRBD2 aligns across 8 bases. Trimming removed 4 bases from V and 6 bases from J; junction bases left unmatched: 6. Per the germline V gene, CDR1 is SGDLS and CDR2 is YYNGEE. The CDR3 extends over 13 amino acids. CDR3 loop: CASSREGLSEQYF. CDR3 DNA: TGTGCCAGCAGCCGGGAGGGCCTGTCCGAGCAGTACTTC.

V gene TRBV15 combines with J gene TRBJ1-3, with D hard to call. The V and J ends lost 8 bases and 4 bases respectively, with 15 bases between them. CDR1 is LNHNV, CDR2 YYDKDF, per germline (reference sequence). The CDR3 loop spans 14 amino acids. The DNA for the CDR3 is TGTGCCACCCAGACCCCCCAGGAAGGAAACACCATATATTTT. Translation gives CATQTPQEGNTIYF.

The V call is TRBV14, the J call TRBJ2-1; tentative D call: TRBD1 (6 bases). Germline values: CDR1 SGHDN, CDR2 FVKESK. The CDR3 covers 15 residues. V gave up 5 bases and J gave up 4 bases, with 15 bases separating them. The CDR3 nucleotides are TGTGCCAGCAGCACTCCGGGACACTTGTACAATGAGCAGTTCTTC. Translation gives CASSTPGHLYNEQFF.

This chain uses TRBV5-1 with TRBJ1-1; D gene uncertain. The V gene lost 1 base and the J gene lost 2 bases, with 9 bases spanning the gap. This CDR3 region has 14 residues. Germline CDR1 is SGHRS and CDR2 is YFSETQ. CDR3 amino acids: CASSLTVGNTEAFF. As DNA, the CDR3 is TGCGCCAGCAGCTTGACAGTAGGTAACACTGAAGCTTTCTTT.

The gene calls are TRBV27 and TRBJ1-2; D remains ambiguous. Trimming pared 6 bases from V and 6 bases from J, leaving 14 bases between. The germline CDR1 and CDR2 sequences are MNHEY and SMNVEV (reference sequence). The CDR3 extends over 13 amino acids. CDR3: CASSGGTVHGYTF. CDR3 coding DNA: TGTGCCAGCAGCGGCGGAACCGTTCATGGCTACACCTTC.

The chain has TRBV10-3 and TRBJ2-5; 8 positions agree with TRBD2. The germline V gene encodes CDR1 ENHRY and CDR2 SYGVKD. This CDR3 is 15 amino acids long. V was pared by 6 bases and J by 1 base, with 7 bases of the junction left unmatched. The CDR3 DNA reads TGTGCCATCAGGGACCTAGCGGGCGGCCAAGAGACCCAGTACTTC. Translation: CAIRDLAGGQETQYF.